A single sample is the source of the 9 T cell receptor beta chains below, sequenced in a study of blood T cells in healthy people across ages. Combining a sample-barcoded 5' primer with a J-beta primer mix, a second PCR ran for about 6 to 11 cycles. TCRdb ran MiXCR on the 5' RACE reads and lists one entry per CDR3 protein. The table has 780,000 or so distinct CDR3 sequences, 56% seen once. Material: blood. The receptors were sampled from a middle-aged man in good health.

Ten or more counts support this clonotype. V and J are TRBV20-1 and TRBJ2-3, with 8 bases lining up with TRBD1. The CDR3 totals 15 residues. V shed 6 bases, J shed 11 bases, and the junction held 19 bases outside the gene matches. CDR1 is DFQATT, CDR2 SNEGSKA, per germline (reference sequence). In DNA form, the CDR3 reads TGCAGTGCCAAATTTGTCCGGGACAGGACCCTCCGGCAGTATTTT. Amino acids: CSAKFVRDRTLRQYF.

This CDR3 is CASTPWAQASTDTQYF. DNA for the CDR3: TGTGCCAGCACTCCTTGGGCCCAGGCTAGCACAGATACGCAGTATTTT. This sequence joins TRBV12-3 or TRBV12-4 and TRBJ2-3; D not certain. This CDR3 is 16 amino acids long. The V end lost 7 bases, the J end lost 0 bases, and 17 bases lay between the germline ends.

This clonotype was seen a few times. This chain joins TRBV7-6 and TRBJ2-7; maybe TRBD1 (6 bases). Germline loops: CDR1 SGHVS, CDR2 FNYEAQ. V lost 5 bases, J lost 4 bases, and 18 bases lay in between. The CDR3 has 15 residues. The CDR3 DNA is TGTGCCAGCAGCCGAGATAATTATCAGGGGTACGAGCAGTACTTC. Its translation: CASSRDNYQGYEQYF. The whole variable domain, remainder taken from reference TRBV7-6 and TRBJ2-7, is GAGVSQSPRYKVTKRGQDVALRCDPISGHVSLYWYRQALGQGPEFLTYFNYEAQQDKSGLPNDRFSAERPEGSISTLTIQRTEQRDSAMYRCASSRDNYQGYEQYFGPGTRLTVT.

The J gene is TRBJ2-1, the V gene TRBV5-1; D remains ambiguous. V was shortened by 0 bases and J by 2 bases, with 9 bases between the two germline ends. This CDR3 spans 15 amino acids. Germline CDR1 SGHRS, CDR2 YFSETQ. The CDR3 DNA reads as TGCGCCAGCAGCTTGGCTTCGGCAGCCTACAATGAGCAGTTCTTC. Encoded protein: CASSLASAAYNEQFF.

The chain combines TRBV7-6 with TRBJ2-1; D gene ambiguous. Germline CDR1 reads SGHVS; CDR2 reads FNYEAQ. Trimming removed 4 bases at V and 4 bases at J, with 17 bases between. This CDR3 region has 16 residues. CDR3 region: CASSSETLTRYNEQFF. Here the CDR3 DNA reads TGTGCCAGCAGCTCCGAAACCCTGACACGTTACAATGAGCAGTTCTTC. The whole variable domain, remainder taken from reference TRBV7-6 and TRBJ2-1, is GAGVSQSPRYKVTKRGQDVALRCDPISGHVSLYWYRQALGQGPEFLTYFNYEAQQDKSGLPNDRFSAERPEGSISTLTIQRTEQRDSAMYRCASSSETLTRYNEQFFGPGTRLTVL.

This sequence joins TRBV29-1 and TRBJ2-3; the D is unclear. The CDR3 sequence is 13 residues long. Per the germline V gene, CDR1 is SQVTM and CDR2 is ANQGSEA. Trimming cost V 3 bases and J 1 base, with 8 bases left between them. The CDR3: CSVDSTGTDTQYF. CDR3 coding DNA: TGCAGCGTTGACTCAACTGGCACAGATACGCAGTATTTT.

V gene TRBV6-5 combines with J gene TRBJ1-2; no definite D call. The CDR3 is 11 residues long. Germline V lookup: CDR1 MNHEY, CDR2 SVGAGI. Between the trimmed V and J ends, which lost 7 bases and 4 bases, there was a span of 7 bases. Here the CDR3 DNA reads TGTGCCAGCACCCGAGTCTATGGCTACACCTTC. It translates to CASTRVYGYTF.

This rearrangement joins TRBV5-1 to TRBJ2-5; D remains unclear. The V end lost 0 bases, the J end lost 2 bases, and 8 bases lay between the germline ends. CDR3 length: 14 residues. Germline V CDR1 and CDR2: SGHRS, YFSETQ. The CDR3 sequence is CASSLAVGQETQYF. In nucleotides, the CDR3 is TGCGCCAGCAGCTTGGCCGTGGGGCAAGAGACCCAGTACTTC.

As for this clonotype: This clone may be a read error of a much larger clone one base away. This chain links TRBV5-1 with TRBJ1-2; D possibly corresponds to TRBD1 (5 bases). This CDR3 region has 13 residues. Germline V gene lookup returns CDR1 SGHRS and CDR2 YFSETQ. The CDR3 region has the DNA TGCGCCAGCAGCCCCGACAGCCTAAATGGCTGCACCTTC. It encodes CASSPDSLNGCTF.